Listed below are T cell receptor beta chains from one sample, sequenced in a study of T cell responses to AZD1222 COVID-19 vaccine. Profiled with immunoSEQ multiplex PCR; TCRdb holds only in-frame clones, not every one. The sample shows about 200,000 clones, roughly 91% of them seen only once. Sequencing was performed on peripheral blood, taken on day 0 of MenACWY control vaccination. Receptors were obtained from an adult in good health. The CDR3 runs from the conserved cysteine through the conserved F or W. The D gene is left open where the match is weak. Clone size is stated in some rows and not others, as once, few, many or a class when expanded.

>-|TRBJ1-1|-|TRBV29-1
TGCAGCGTTGCAACTCGGGGGACTATGAACACTGAAGCTTTCTTT
CSVATRGTMNTEAFF
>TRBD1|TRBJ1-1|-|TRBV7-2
TGTGCCAGCAGCACCCGACAGGGGTTGAACACTGAAGCTTTCTTT
CASSTRQGLNTEAFF
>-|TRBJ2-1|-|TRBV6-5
TGTGCCAGCAGTTCCGGGGGGGACAGGGCCTACAATGAGCAGTTCTTC
CASSSGGDRAYNEQFF
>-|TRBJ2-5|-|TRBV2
TGTGCCAGCAGCACCCGGACAGTTTTACAAGAGACCCAGTACTTC
CASSTRTVLQETQYF
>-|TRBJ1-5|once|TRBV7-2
TGTGCCAGCAGCTCCCTGGGGGTTAGCAATCAGCCCCAGCATTTT
CASSSLGVSNQPQHF
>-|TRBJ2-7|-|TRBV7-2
TGTGCCAGCAGCGTCCTTGCGATGGCGGGGCCCTACGAGCAGTACTTC
CASSVLAMAGPYEQYF
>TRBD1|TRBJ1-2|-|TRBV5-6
TGTGCCAGCAGCTTACCCGGACAGGGTGGAAGTAATGGCTACACCTTC
CASSLPGQGGSNGYTF
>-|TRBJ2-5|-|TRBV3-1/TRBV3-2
TGTGCCAGCAGCCAAAGAACCGGGGAGCAACCGGAGACCCAGTACTTC
CASSQRTGEQPETQYF
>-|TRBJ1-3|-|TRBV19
TGTGCCAGTAGGCGTATAGGGGTGGCCCCTGGAAACACCATATATTTT
CASRRIGVAPGNTIYF
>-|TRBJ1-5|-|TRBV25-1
TGTGCCAGCAGTAGGTGGGACAATCAGCCCCAGCATTTT
CASSRWDNQPQHF
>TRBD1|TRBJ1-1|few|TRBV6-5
TGTGCCAGCAGTCTGACAGGGTTAATGAACACTGAAGCTTTCTTT
CASSLTGLMNTEAFF
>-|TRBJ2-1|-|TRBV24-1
TGTGCCACCAGTGATTTGCGCAATGAGCAGTTCTTC
CATSDLRNEQFF
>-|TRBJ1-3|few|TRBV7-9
TGTGCCAGCAGCCCCGGCGCGGGTAACACCATATATTTT
CASSPGAGNTIYF
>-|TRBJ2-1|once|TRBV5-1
TGCGCCAGCAGCTTGCGAATGCCAGGCTCCTACAATGAGCAGTTCTTC
CASSLRMPGSYNEQFF
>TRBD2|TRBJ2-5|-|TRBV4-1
TGCGCCAGCAGCCAAGGGAGCGGGGGTTTCCAAGAGACCCAGTACTTC
CASSQGSGGFQETQYF
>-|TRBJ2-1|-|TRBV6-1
TGTGCCAGCAGTGAAGCGGGGGCCTCCCGGGGCAATGAGCAGTTCTTC
CASSEAGASRGNEQFF
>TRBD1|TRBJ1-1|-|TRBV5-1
TGCGCCAGCAGCTTCGGGACAGGGGGCGCGGAGGCTTTCTTT
CASSFGTGGAEAFF
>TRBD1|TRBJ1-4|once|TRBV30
TGTGCCTGGAGTAGGGGACAGGACAGGGAACTGTTTTTT
CAWSRGQDRELFF
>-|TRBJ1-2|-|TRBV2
TGTGCCAGCAGCCTAGACCGAACCTTGGACTATGGCTACACCTTC
CASSLDRTLDYGYTF
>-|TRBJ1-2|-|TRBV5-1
TGCGCCAGCAGCCTAACGTTGGTGGAGGCGCGGAACTATGGCTACACCTTC
CASSLTLVEARNYGYTF
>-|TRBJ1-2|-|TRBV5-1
TGCGCCAGCAGCCCCGGCGTGGACCAATATGGCTACACCTTC
CASSPGVDQYGYTF
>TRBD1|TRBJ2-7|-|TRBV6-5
TGTGCCAGCAGAACAGGGGGGTCCTACGAGCAGTACTTC
CASRTGGSYEQYF
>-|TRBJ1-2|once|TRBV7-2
TGTGCCAGCAGCTTAACGGGTGGAGGACAGAACTATGGCTACACCTTC
CASSLTGGGQNYGYTF